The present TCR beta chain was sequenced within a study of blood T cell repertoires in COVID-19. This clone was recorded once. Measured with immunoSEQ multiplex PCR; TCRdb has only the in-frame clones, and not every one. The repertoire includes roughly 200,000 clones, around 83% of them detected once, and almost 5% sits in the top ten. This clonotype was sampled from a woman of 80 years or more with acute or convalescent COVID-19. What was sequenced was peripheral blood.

CDR3 in DNA: TGCGCCAGCAGCCAGGTGACAGGCCAAGAGACCCAGTACTTC. This encodes CASSQVTGQETQYF. The chain joins TRBV5-1 to TRBJ2-5; a weak D match, TRBD1 (6 bases). V lost 4 bases to trimming and J lost 1 base, with 11 bases between them. CDR1 SGHRS and CDR2 YFSETQ come from the germline V gene. The CDR3 totals 14 residues.